The rows below give T cell receptor beta chains drawn from one sample of a study of lymphopenia after photon versus proton radiotherapy. Produced via immunoSEQ multiplex PCR; TCRdb's table is partial and in-frame only. The sample includes more than 80,000 clones, about 86% of them seen just once. Source: peripheral blood, taken from a patient treated with proton-based radiotherapy. Receptor source: a man in his 60s with pancreatic cancer. Both conserved end residues are part of each CDR3. A D gene is named only where the DNA matches it firmly. Clone size, where shown, is once, few, many, or a class for clones that have expanded.

J gene,V gene,clone size,D gene,CDR3 protein,CDR3 DNA
TRBJ2-3,TRBV7-2,.,.,CASSSETIYSLSTQYF,TGTGCCAGCAGCTCCGAAACCATATATAGCCTTAGTACGCAGTATTTT
TRBJ2-7,TRBV2,.,TRBD2,CASSVSLGREPVYEQYF,TGTGCCAGCAGTGTTTCACTAGGGAGGGAACCAGTTTACGAGCAGTACTTC
TRBJ2-7,TRBV4-1,few,.,CASSQDNKDSYEQYF,TGCGCCAGCAGCCAAGATAATAAGGACAGCTACGAGCAGTACTTC
TRBJ2-1,TRBV5-4,.,.,CASSLPIFSGYNEQFF,TGTGCCAGCAGCCTCCCTATATTCTCGGGGTACAATGAGCAGTTCTTC
TRBJ2-1,TRBV7-2,.,.,CASSLARNEQFF,TGTGCCAGCAGCTTAGCGAGGAATGAGCAGTTCTTC
TRBJ2-5,TRBV19,.,.,CASRFRDSETQYF,TGTGCCAGTAGGTTCCGGGACTCCGAGACCCAGTACTTC
TRBJ2-1,TRBV9,once,.,CASSVAFASSDNEQFF,TGTGCCAGCAGCGTAGCGTTCGCGAGTAGTGACAATGAGCAGTTCTTC
TRBJ1-2,TRBV30,.,TRBD1,CAWSGTGSIYGYTF,TGTGCCTGGAGCGGGACAGGGTCCATCTATGGCTACACCTTC
TRBJ1-3,TRBV9,.,.,CASSGRLFSGNTIYF,TGTGCCAGCAGCGGCCGACTTTTCTCTGGAAACACCATATATTTT
TRBJ1-1,TRBV19,.,.,CASSITANTEAFF,TGTGCCAGTAGTATAACAGCGAACACTGAAGCTTTCTTT
TRBJ2-3,TRBV7-9,.,TRBD1,CATSHGEGGDTQYF,TGTGCCACCTCACATGGGGAAGGGGGCGATACGCAGTATTTT
TRBJ2-2,TRBV11-2,.,.,CASRPITGRKNTGELFF,TGTGCCAGCAGACCTATCACAGGGAGGAAGAACACCGGGGAGCTGTTTTTT
TRBJ2-7,TRBV10-1,.,TRBD1,CASKGRGYEQYF,TGCGCCAGCAAGGGCAGGGGGTACGAGCAGTACTTC
TRBJ2-3,TRBV15,few,TRBD1,CATSRGTASTDTQYF,TGTGCCACCAGCAGGGGGACAGCCAGCACAGATACGCAGTATTTT
TRBJ2-1,TRBV18,.,TRBD2,CASSRQRGRDEQFF,TGTGCCAGCTCACGTCAGCGGGGAAGGGATGAGCAGTTCTTC
TRBJ2-7,TRBV2,.,.,CASLRESYEQYF,TGTGCCAGCCTTCGAGAGTCCTACGAGCAGTACTTC
TRBJ1-5,TRBV19,.,TRBD1,CASSLQGRNQPQHF,TGTGCCAGTAGTCTACAGGGGCGTAATCAGCCCCAGCATTTT
TRBJ1-2,TRBV7-8,few,TRBD1,CASSMQRQGVPGYTF,TGTGCCAGCAGCATGCAGAGACAGGGCGTACCTGGCTACACCTTC
TRBJ2-1,TRBV7-2,.,.,CASSQGMGDNEQFF,TGTGCCAGCAGCCAAGGGATGGGAGACAATGAGCAGTTCTTC
TRBJ1-5,TRBV27,few,.,CASSLTGQGNQPQHF,TGTGCCAGCAGCCTAACGGGCCAGGGCAATCAGCCCCAGCATTTT
TRBJ2-7,TRBV27,.,.,CASSSSGPWNEQYF,TGTGCCAGCAGTTCCTCCGGGCCCTGGAACGAGCAGTACTTC
TRBJ2-3,TRBV19,.,TRBD2,CASSIDAGAISDTQYF,TGTGCCAGTAGTATAGATGCGGGAGCAATATCAGATACGCAGTATTTT
TRBJ2-2,TRBV7-6,.,.,CASSPGGGAGTGELFF,TGTGCCAGCAGCCCAGGCGGTGGCGCGGGCACCGGGGAGCTGTTTTTT
TRBJ2-7,TRBV7-2,.,TRBD2,CASSIAGGYEQYF,TGTGCCAGCAGCATAGCGGGAGGGTACGAGCAGTACTTC
TRBJ1-2,TRBV10-3,.,.,CAMGTGTTNYGYTF,TGTGCCATGGGGACCGGGACAACTAACTATGGCTACACCTTC
TRBJ1-4,TRBV19,.,.,CASSILGGSNEKLFF,TGTGCCAGTAGTATACTAGGAGGAAGTAATGAAAAACTGTTTTTT
TRBJ2-1,TRBV7-2,once,.,CASSSNSPPNEQFF,TGTGCCAGCAGCTCAAACAGCCCTCCGAATGAGCAGTTCTTC
TRBJ2-3,TRBV2,.,TRBD2,CASRWASGRNADTQYF,TGTGCCAGCAGGTGGGCTAGCGGGAGGAACGCAGATACGCAGTATTTT
TRBJ1-1,TRBV4-1,.,.,CASSQEDRGGTEAFF,TGCGCCAGCAGCCAAGAGGATAGGGGGGGCACTGAAGCTTTCTTT
TRBJ2-6,TRBV11-2,.,.,CASSFYGNSGANVLTF,TGTGCCAGCAGCTTTTACGGGAATTCTGGGGCCAACGTCCTGACTTTC
TRBJ1-5,TRBV6-1,.,.,CASSEGAANQPQHF,TGTGCCAGCAGTGAAGGGGCAGCCAATCAGCCCCAGCATTTT
TRBJ2-7,TRBV15,.,TRBD2,CATSRRAGAEEQYF,TGTGCCACCAGCAGGAGGGCGGGAGCAGAAGAGCAGTACTTC
TRBJ1-1,TRBV18,.,.,CASSPSENTEAFF,TGTGCCAGCTCACCGTCCGAGAACACTGAAGCTTTCTTT
TRBJ1-5,TRBV28,.,.,CASTLPPGLSNQPQHF,TGTGCCAGCACCCTTCCCCCAGGCCTGAGCAATCAGCCCCAGCATTTT
TRBJ2-1,TRBV18,.,TRBD1,CASSPLGGVYINEQFF,TGTGCCAGCTCACCACTAGGGGGCGTTTATATCAATGAGCAGTTCTTC
TRBJ1-1,TRBV6-1,.,.,CASREQGRSEAFF,TGTGCCAGCAGGGAACAGGGCAGGTCTGAAGCTTTCTTT
TRBJ2-1,TRBV15,few,.,CATSRDEASYNEQFF,TGTGCCACCAGCAGAGATGAGGCGAGTTACAATGAGCAGTTCTTC
TRBJ2-7,TRBV5-6,.,.,CASSLAWTRPDASSYEQYF,TGTGCCAGCAGCTTGGCCTGGACCCGACCCGACGCTTCCTCCTACGAGCAGTACTTC
TRBJ2-3,TRBV30,once,TRBD2,CAWRNSGRGGTDTQYF,TGTGCCTGGAGGAATAGCGGGAGGGGGGGCACAGATACGCAGTATTTT
TRBJ2-7,TRBV5-6,.,TRBD1,CASSLAGTGSYEQYF,TGTGCCAGCAGCTTGGCCGGGACAGGGTCCTACGAGCAGTACTTC
TRBJ2-2,TRBV7-6,medium-sized,TRBD1,CASSRWTGETGELFF,TGTGCCAGCAGCCGATGGACAGGGGAAACCGGGGAGCTGTTTTTT
TRBJ2-5,TRBV28,.,.,CASSLTRPLGETQYF,TGTGCCAGCAGTTTGACCAGGCCCTTAGGAGAGACCCAGTACTTC
TRBJ2-7,TRBV27,.,.,CASSLSQVSYEQYF,TGTGCCAGCAGTTTATCCCAGGTTTCCTACGAGCAGTACTTC
TRBJ1-4,TRBV25-1,few,TRBD1,CASSVTGLEKLFF,TGTGCCAGCAGCGTGACAGGGCTCGAAAAACTGTTTTTT
TRBJ1-1,TRBV5-1,.,.,CASSLGPTNDEAFF,TGCGCCAGCAGCTTGGGACCGACGAATGATGAAGCTTTCTTT
TRBJ2-7,TRBV9,.,TRBD2,CASSRTSGIPYSYEQYF,TGTGCCAGCAGCCGGACTAGCGGGATCCCCTACTCCTACGAGCAGTACTTC
TRBJ2-2,TRBV5-4,once,.,CASSFGGSGELFF,TGTGCCAGCAGCTTTGGAGGCTCCGGGGAGCTGTTTTTT
TRBJ2-7,TRBV29-1,.,TRBD2,CSAGELAGSWSSYEQYF,TGCAGCGCCGGGGAGCTAGCGGGATCCTGGAGCTCCTACGAGCAGTACTTC
TRBJ2-6,TRBV28,.,.,CASSSRQATVANVLTF,TGTGCCAGCAGTAGTAGACAGGCCACGGTAGCCAACGTCCTGACTTTC
TRBJ1-1,TRBV19,.,.,CASSRHRSRENTEAFF,TGTGCCAGTAGTCGGCACAGGAGTAGAGAAAACACTGAAGCTTTCTTT
TRBJ2-1,TRBV5-1,.,TRBD2,CASSWEPAGGLYNEQFF,TGCGCCAGCAGCTGGGAACCAGCGGGAGGCTTGTACAATGAGCAGTTCTTC
TRBJ1-5,TRBV6-6,.,.,CASSFSRETSYQPQHF,TGTGCCAGCAGTTTCTCCAGGGAGACATCGTATCAGCCCCAGCATTTT
TRBJ2-2,TRBV2,.,TRBD1,CASSRTGATTGELFF,TGTGCCAGCAGTAGGACAGGGGCCACCACCGGGGAGCTGTTTTTT
TRBJ2-7,TRBV7-5,few,.,CARSPSGLAGCHEQYF,TGTGCCAGAAGCCCCTCCGGACTAGCGGGATGCCACGAGCAGTACTTC